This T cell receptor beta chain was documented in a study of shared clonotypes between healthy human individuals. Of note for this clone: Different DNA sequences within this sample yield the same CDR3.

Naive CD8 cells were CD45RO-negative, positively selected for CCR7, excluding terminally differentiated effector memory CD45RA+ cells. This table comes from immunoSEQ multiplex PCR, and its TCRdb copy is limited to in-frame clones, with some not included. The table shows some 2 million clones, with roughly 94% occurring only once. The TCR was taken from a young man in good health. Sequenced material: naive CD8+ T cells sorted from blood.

The CDR3 spells CASSLALQETQYF. The CDR3 DNA follows: TGTGCCAGCAGCTTAGCGCTCCAAGAGACCCAGTACTTC. V gene TRBV7-9 combines with J gene TRBJ2-5, with D unresolved. From germline, CDR1 is SEHNR and CDR2 FQNEAQ (reference sequence). CDR3 length equals 13 residues. The V end lost 0 bases, the J end lost 1 base, and 3 bases lay between the germline ends.